This TCR beta chain was profiled in a study of blood T cell repertoires in COVID-19. CDR1 is LNHDA and CDR2 is SQIVND in the germline V gene (reference sequence). The V and J ends lost 9 bases and 4 bases respectively, with 21 bases between them. The CDR3 consists of 15 residues. Per the original methods: Reference gene primers were amplified, and this amplification served to estimate nucleated cell counts. Repertoires were generated with immunoSEQ multiplex PCR, while TCRdb's copy carries only in-frame clones and drops some. V and J calls plus clone size are reproduced from that table; the DNA served to infer D and trimming. Among 110,000 to 150,000 clones listed, nearly 85% were seen once.

The TCR comes from a human donor in a cohort sampled during active COVID-19. The chain uses TRBV19 and TRBJ1-1; a possible D gene is TRBD1 (5 bases). Input material: peripheral blood. The CDR3 sequence: CASRPSRGFGTEAFF. The CDR3 nucleotides are TGTGCCAGCCGTCCCTCGCGGGGGTTCGGCACTGAAGCTTTCTTT.